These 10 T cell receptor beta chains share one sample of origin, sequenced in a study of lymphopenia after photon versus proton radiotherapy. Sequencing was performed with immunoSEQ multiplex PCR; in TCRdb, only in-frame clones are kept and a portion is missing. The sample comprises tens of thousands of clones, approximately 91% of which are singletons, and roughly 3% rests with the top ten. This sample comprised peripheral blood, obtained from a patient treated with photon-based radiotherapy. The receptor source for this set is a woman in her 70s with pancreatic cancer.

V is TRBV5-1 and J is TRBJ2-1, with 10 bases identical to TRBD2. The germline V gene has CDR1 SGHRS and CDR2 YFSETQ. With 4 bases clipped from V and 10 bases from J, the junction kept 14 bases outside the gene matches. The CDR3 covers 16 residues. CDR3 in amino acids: CASSPGAGGPGGEQFF. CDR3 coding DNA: TGCGCCAGCAGCCCGGGAGCGGGAGGGCCCGGAGGCGAGCAGTTCTTC.

The CDR3: CASSIEFGGLNTDTQYF. In DNA, the CDR3 is TGTGCCAGTAGTATAGAGTTCGGGGGACTCAACACAGATACGCAGTATTTT. This chain joins TRBV19 and TRBJ2-3; D is perhaps TRBD2 (6 bases). The CDR3 runs to 17 residues. V lost 0 bases, J lost 2 bases, and 15 bases lay in between. Per germline, CDR1 LNHDA and CDR2 SQIVND (reference sequence).

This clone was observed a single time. Here the CDR3 DNA reads TGTGCCAGCAGCTCCAGCGGGACTAGCGGGAGGTTCTACAATGAGCAGTTCTTC. Its translation: CASSSSGTSGRFYNEQFF. V and J are TRBV28 and TRBJ2-1, with 15 bases aligning to TRBD2. CDR3 length equals 18 residues. With V trimmed by 6 bases and J by 3 bases, 9 bases remained unmatched. Germline values: CDR1 MDHEN, CDR2 SYDVKM.

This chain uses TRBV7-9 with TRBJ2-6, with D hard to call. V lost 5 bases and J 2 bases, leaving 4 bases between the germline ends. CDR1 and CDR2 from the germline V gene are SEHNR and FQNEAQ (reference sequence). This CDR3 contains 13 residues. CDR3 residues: CASSAAGANVLTF. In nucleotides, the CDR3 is TGTGCCAGCAGCGCCGCTGGGGCCAACGTCCTGACTTTC.

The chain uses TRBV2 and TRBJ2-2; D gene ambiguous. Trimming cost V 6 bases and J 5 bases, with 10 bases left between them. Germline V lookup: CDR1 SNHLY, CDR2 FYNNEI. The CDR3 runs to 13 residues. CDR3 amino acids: CASSDDNTGELFF. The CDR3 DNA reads TGTGCCAGCAGCGACGACAATACCGGGGAGCTGTTTTTT.

This CDR3 reads CASSQQTPGRGGPRQPQHF. The CDR3 region has the DNA TGTGCCAGCAGCCAGCAGACCCCCGGACGCGGGGGGCCGCGCCAGCCCCAGCATTTT. V is TRBV21-1 and J is TRBJ1-5. TRBV21-1 is noted as a pseudogene. The CDR3 consists of 19 residues.

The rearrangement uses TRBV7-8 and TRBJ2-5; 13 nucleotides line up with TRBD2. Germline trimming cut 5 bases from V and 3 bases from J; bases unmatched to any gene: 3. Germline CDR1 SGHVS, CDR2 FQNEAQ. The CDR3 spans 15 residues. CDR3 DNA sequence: TGTGCCAGCAGCGGAGGACTAGCGGGAGAAGAGACCCAGTACTTC. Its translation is CASSGGLAGEETQYF.

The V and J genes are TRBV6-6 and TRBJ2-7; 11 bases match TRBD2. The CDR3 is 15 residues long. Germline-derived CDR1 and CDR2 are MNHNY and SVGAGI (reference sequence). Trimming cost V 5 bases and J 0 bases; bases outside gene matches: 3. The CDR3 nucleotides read TGTGCCAGCAGTACTACTAGCGGGAGCTCCTACGAGCAGTACTTC. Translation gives CASSTTSGSSYEQYF.

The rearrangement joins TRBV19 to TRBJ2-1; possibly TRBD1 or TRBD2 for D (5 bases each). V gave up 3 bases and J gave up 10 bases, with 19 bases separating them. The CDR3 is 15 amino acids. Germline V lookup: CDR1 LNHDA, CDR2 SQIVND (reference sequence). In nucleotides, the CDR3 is TGTGCCAGTAGTATCAAGGGACCCACCTTTGGAGAGCAGTTCTTC. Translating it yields CASSIKGPTFGEQFF.

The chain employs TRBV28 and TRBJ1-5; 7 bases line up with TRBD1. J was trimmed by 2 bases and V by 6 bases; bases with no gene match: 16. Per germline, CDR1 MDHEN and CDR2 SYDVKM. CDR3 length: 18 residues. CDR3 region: CASRRRDSSPRGNQPQHF. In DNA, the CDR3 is TGTGCCAGCAGACGCCGGGACAGCTCTCCCCGGGGCAATCAGCCCCAGCATTTT. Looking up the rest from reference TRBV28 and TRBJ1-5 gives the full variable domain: DVKVTQSSRYLVKRTGEKVFLECVQDMDHENMFWYRQDPGLGLRLIYFSYDVKMKEKGDIPEGYSVSREKKERFSLILESASTNQTSMYLCASRRRDSSPRGNQPQHFGDGTRLSIL.